Given below is one T cell receptor (beta chain) in context. Its antigen is not identified. The data are from a study of T cell responses to AZD1222 COVID-19 vaccine. Libraries were prepared by immunoSEQ multiplex PCR; TCRdb keeps only in-frame clonotypes and omits some of them. Of 130,000 to 150,000 clones listed, about 89% are singletons. The study, taken as a whole, reports: The reported proportion of spike-specific TCRs targeting unmutated variant regions was nearly half. The CD4 TCRs associated with vaccination extended across spike and predominated at 160-218 and 743-854.

CDR1 is KGHSH and CDR2 is LQKENI in the germline V gene. This CDR3 has 16 amino acids. J was trimmed by 6 bases and V by 6 bases; bases with no gene match: 12. The chain links TRBV18 to TRBJ2-1, with TRBD2 identical over 9 bases. The sequences come from peripheral blood, collected on day 0 of MenACWY control vaccination. This clonotype was obtained from an adult in good health. The CDR3 is CASSHWGREGPNEQFF. CDR3 nucleotide sequence: TGTGCCAGCTCGCACTGGGGGCGGGAGGGCCCCAATGAGCAGTTCTTC.